The 21 T cell receptor beta chains below were found in one sample sequenced in a study of cytomegalovirus exposure and HLA in healthy donors. PCR involved 60 Vbeta and 13 Jbeta primers. Clones were sequenced by immunoSEQ multiplex PCR, and TCRdb holds only the in-frame ones, with some missing. The sample records about 94,000 clones, roughly 86% being singletons. What was sequenced was PBMCs. These receptors originate from a human donor in good health.

The chain uses TRBV5-1 and TRBJ1-1; D not certain. Germline CDR1 and CDR2: SGHRS and YFSETQ. The CDR3 is made up of 12 amino acids. Trimming removed 3 bases at V and 2 bases at J, with 5 bases between. CDR3 nucleotides: TGCGCCAGCAGCTCCGTAAACACTGAAGCTTTCTTT. Amino acid sequence: CASSSVNTEAFF.

This clone turned up a few times. This sequence joins TRBV25-1 and TRBJ2-5, with 9 nucleotides matching TRBD1. Trimming took 4 bases from V and 3 from J; bases not matched to a gene: 6. The CDR3 extends over 15 amino acids. Per germline, CDR1 MGHDK and CDR2 SYGVNS. The chain's CDR3 is CASSGRDREEETQYF. The CDR3 DNA follows: TGTGCCAGCAGTGGGCGGGACAGGGAAGAAGAGACCCAGTACTTC.

The J gene is TRBJ2-7, the V gene TRBV9; 8 bases fit TRBD2. V shed 0 bases, J shed 5 bases, and the junction held 4 bases outside the gene matches. From germline, CDR1 is SGDLS and CDR2 YYNGEE. CDR3 length equals 14 residues. CDR3 loop: CASSVEAGANEQYF. The CDR3 bases are TGTGCCAGCAGCGTAGAAGCGGGAGCAAACGAGCAGTACTTC.

The chain couples TRBV7-6 to TRBJ1-4; 10 bases fit TRBD1. V was clipped by 5 bases and J by 10 bases; unmatched bases: 19. The germline CDR1 and CDR2 sequences are SGHVS and FNYEAQ. CDR3 size: 18 residues. CDR3 nucleotides: TGTGCCAGCAGCATCATCCCACCTCCTACGGACAGGGGGGGAAAACTGTTTTTT. Amino acids: CASSIIPPPTDRGGKLFF.

The chain couples TRBV29-1 to TRBJ1-2; D gene ambiguous. The length of the CDR3 is 10 residues. V was pared by 6 bases and J by 6 bases, with 8 bases between. Germline values: CDR1 SQVTM, CDR2 ANQGSEA. DNA of the CDR3: TGCAGCGTGGCAGAAGATGGCTACACCTTC. Translated: CSVAEDGYTF.

V gene TRBV7-2 combines with J gene TRBJ1-4, with D uncertain. V was clipped by 5 bases and J by 2 bases, with 9 bases between them. Germline V gene sequence: CDR1 SGHTA, CDR2 FQGNSA. The length of the CDR3 is 14 residues. CDR3 residues: CASSTQITNEKLFF. The CDR3 DNA is TGTGCCAGCAGCACACAGATTACTAATGAAAAACTGTTTTTT. Full variable domain (remainder filled in from reference TRBV7-2 and TRBJ1-4): GAGVSQSPSNKVTEKGKDVELRCDPISGHTALYWYRQSLGQGLEFLIYFQGNSAPDKSGLPSDRFSAERTGGSVSTLTIQRTQQEDSAVYLCASSTQITNEKLFFGSGTQLSVL.

The chain recombines TRBV7-2 with TRBJ2-3, with 8 bases identical to TRBD2. After removal of 4 bases from V and 0 bases from J, the junction contained 3 bases not matched to a gene. Germline CDR1 SGHTA, CDR2 FQGNSA. The CDR3 is made up of 15 amino acids. CDR3: CASSWTSRSTDTQYF. For the CDR3, the DNA is TGTGCCAGCAGCTGGACTAGCCGTAGCACAGATACGCAGTATTTT.

This chain uses TRBV1 with TRBJ2-3; no check of the table's D call, TRBD2, against the DNA was made. TRBV1 is assigned pseudogene status. The CDR3 consists of 16 residues. Here the CDR3 reads CTSSPGTSGEADTQYF. CDR3 nucleotide sequence: TGCACCAGCAGCCCGGGGACTAGCGGGGAGGCAGATACGCAGTATTTT.

The rearrangement links TRBV5-8 to TRBJ1-2; 8 bases line up with TRBD1. CDR3 length: 14 amino acids. Germline V lookup: CDR1 SGHTS, CDR2 YDEGEE. Unmatched junction bases numbered 6, after V lost 5 bases and J lost 3 bases. CDR3 DNA: TGTGCCAGCAGTCTACAGGGGGTAGACTATGGCTACACCTTC. Protein sequence: CASSLQGVDYGYTF.

This clone appeared a few times. J is TRBJ1-2 and V is TRBV4-3; 7 bases match TRBD1. The trim removed 0 bases at V and 4 bases at J, leaving 5 bases unmatched. Germline V gene data show CDR1 as LGHNA and CDR2 as YSLEER. This CDR3 contains 15 residues. DNA for the CDR3: TGCGCCAGCAGCCAAGAAAGGGGGCGAGGCTATGGCTACACCTTC. This sequence encodes CASSQERGRGYGYTF.

The CDR3 DNA reads TGTGCCAGCAGTGAAGGGGTAGCGGGGGGGACCGGGGAGCTGTTTTTT. It translates to CASSEGVAGGTGELFF. V and J are TRBV2 and TRBJ2-2, with TRBD2 identical over 11 bases. The J segment lost 5 bases and the V segment lost 1 base, leaving 3 bases of the junction unmatched. CDR3 length: 16 residues. Looked up from germline, CDR1 is SNHLY and CDR2 is FYNNEI.

This chain uses TRBV11-2 with TRBJ2-7, with 10 nucleotides matching TRBD1. Germline V gene sequence: CDR1 SGHAT, CDR2 FQNNGV. Trimming removed 1 base from V and 7 bases from J; junction bases left unmatched: 10. This CDR3 contains 16 residues. The CDR3 nucleotides are TGTGCCAGCAGCTTAGGACCGGGACAGGGGTTGAGTGAGCAGTACTTC. This encodes CASSLGPGQGLSEQYF.

The gene calls are TRBV7-6 and TRBJ2-7, with 8 bases lining up with TRBD2. The germline V gene has CDR1 SGHVS and CDR2 FNYEAQ. V gave up 1 base and J gave up 0 bases; unmatched junction bases: 5. This CDR3 has 16 amino acids. The CDR3 region has the DNA TGTGCCAGCAGCTTAGGGGCGGGAGGCGCCTCCTACGAGCAGTACTTC. It is translated as CASSLGAGGASYEQYF.

This chain joins TRBV27 and TRBJ2-1; the match to TRBD2 covers 11 bases. The CDR3 consists of 17 residues. Losses at the gene ends were 4 bases for V and 2 bases for J; bases not matched to a gene: 7. CDR1 is MNHEY, CDR2 SMNVEV, per germline (reference sequence). The CDR3 sequence: CASSSLRLAGTYNEQFF. CDR3 bases: TGTGCCAGCAGTTCTCTTAGACTAGCGGGAACCTACAATGAGCAGTTCTTC.

The V and J genes are TRBV6-1 and TRBJ2-5; TRBD2 agrees at 10 bases. The V gene end was trimmed by 1 base and the J gene end by 0 bases; junction bases not matched to a gene: 5. CDR1 MNHNS and CDR2 SASEGT come from the germline V gene. This CDR3 has 17 amino acids. The CDR3 DNA sequence: TGTGCCAGCAGTGAAGGGGCTAGCGGGGGCTACCAAGAGACCCAGTACTTC. Protein: CASSEGASGGYQETQYF.

The chain employs TRBV4-3 and TRBJ2-3; 7 nucleotides align to TRBD2. The germline gives CDR1 LGHNA, CDR2 YSLEER. Losses at the gene ends were 3 bases for V and 5 bases for J; bases not matched to a gene: 5. CDR3 length: 14 residues. The chain's CDR3 is CASSQAWGGDTQYF. The CDR3 DNA reads TGCGCCAGCAGCCAGGCTTGGGGGGGAGATACGCAGTATTTT.

The CDR3 DNA sequence: TGTGCCACCAGCAGACGCGGGGGACAGGGAACAGATACGCAGTATTTT. Protein sequence: CATSRRGGQGTDTQYF. This sequence joins TRBV15 and TRBJ2-3; 9 nucleotides match TRBD1. Germline CDR1 and CDR2: LNHNV and YYDKDF (reference sequence). The ends lost 2 bases at V and 3 bases at J; junction bases unmatched: 6. The CDR3 is 16 amino acids.

The rearrangement joins TRBV19 to TRBJ2-1; 10 bases are a match to TRBD2. This CDR3 is 14 amino acids long. Germline CDR1 LNHDA, CDR2 SQIVND (reference sequence). Germline trimming cut 7 bases from V and 4 bases from J; bases unmatched to any gene: 4. The CDR3 region has the DNA TGTGCCAGTAATGGAGCGGGAGGGTACAATGAGCAGTTCTTC. It translates to CASNGAGGYNEQFF. The entire variable domain, with the rest obtained from reference TRBV19 and TRBJ2-1, is as follows: DGGITQSPKYLFRKEGQNVTLSCEQNLNHDAMYWYRQDPGQGLRLIYYSQIVNDFQKGDIAEGYSVSREKKESFPLTVTSAQKNPTAFYLCASNGAGGYNEQFFGPGTRLTVL.

This chain joins TRBV7-9 and TRBJ1-4; D gene uncertain. Deletions cut 5 bases from V and 3 bases from J, with 13 bases between. CDR3 length equals 15 residues. Germline V gene data show CDR1 as SEHNR and CDR2 as FQNEAQ (reference sequence). The CDR3 loop reads CASSPSIRANEKLFF. The CDR3 nucleotides are TGTGCCAGCAGCCCCTCGATACGGGCTAATGAAAAACTGTTTTTT.

The J gene is TRBJ2-7, the V gene TRBV11-2; 9 bases match TRBD2. The trim removed 5 bases at V and 3 bases at J, leaving 5 bases unmatched. Germline loops: CDR1 SGHAT, CDR2 FQNNGV. This CDR3 is 14 amino acids long. The DNA of the CDR3 is TGTGCCAGCAGCCTGACTAGCGGCAACTACGAGCAGTACTTC. It is translated as CASSLTSGNYEQYF.

This clone was seen a few times. V and J are TRBV4-1 and TRBJ2-3; a possible D gene is TRBD1 (6 bases). Trimming took off 3 bases at V and 1 base at J, with 23 bases between the two ends. The CDR3 is 19 amino acids. Germline loops: CDR1 MGHRA, CDR2 YSYEKL. This CDR3 reads CASSHPIWPTGGGTDTQYF. The CDR3, as DNA: TGCGCCAGCAGCCATCCTATTTGGCCGACAGGTGGGGGCACAGATACGCAGTATTTT.